This T cell receptor beta chain was observed in a study of shared clonotypes between healthy human individuals. Notes on the study in general: Rarefaction demonstrated incomplete sorted-subset sequencing despite large depth. A handful of donors held about 5.1% of naive CD4 clonotypes in common. Expectations were that clonotype sharing among donors would be affected by sequencing depth.

At the deep level, the assay was run. The method was immunoSEQ multiplex PCR; TCRdb's version includes in-frame clones alone and lacks a portion of them. Of over 1.4 million clones in the sample, approximately 96% were seen once. This CDR3 is built from 16 residues. The V gene lost 3 bases and the J gene lost 3 bases, with 17 bases spanning the gap. Per germline, CDR1 SEHNR and CDR2 FQNEAQ (reference sequence). As to this clone: Antigen unknown.

This TCR came from a man between 25 and 39 years old in good health. Input material: naive CD4+ T cells sorted from blood. Subset: CD45RA+ positively selected. The rearrangement joins TRBV7-9 to TRBJ1-2, with D unclear. CDR3 region: CASSFTLGIKDYGYTF. In DNA, the CDR3 is TGTGCCAGCAGCTTTACCCTCGGGATCAAGGACTATGGCTACACCTTC.